Listed here are 27 T cell receptor beta chains from one sample, sequenced in a study of CD8 T cells in Susac syndrome. After extraction with the RNeasy kit, about 0.45 to 1 ug of the RNA was reverse transcribed using random hexamers. In TCRdb, the immunoSEQ multiplex PCR reads were re-called with MiXCR into one record per CDR3 protein. The data hold about 180,000 distinct CDR3 sequences, with approximately 96% observed a single time. Sequencing was carried out using CD4+ T cells from PBMCs. The receptors shown here come from a human donor with multiple sclerosis.

The chain employs TRBV12-3 or TRBV12-4 and TRBJ2-7; maybe TRBD1 (5 bases). This CDR3 has 14 amino acids. Trimming took 5 bases from V and 7 from J, leaving 18 bases between them. The CDR3: CASSTLDTRLEQYF. The CDR3 DNA follows: TGTGCCAGCAGTACCTTGGACACTCGGCTGGAGCAGTACTTC.

This chain uses TRBV5-6 with TRBJ1-2; D unresolved. Germline V gives CDR1 SGHDT, CDR2 YYEEEE. The CDR3 loop spans 14 amino acids. V lost 4 bases, J lost 4 bases, and 14 bases lay in between. The chain's CDR3 is CASSPGQVPYGYTF. The CDR3 DNA sequence: TGTGCCAGCAGCCCGGGCCAGGTCCCCTATGGCTACACCTTC.

The count of this clonotype is one. The CDR3 nucleotides are TGCGCCAGCCGGGGGAGTGTAGGGGAGACCCAGTACTTC. Translating it yields CASRGSVGETQYF. The gene calls are TRBV5-1 and TRBJ2-5; perhaps TRBD2 as D (6 bases). The CDR3 covers 13 residues. The V end lost 7 bases, the J end lost 5 bases, and 15 bases lay between the germline ends. Per the germline V gene, CDR1 is SGHRS and CDR2 is YFSETQ.

The chain recombines TRBV3-1 with TRBJ2-5; TRBD2 matches at 8 bases. J lost 4 bases, V lost 4 bases, and 8 bases had no gene match. The V gene's germline CDR1 is LGHDT and CDR2 YNNKEL (reference sequence). The CDR3 spans 15 residues. CDR3 amino acids: CASSLDGGAGETQYF. CDR3 sequence (DNA): TGTGCCAGCAGCCTAGACGGGGGGGCCGGAGAGACCCAGTACTTC.

This clonotype was found a few times. V and J are TRBV2 and TRBJ2-3; D not resolved. This CDR3 contains 14 residues. CDR1 SNHLY and CDR2 FYNNEI come from the germline V gene. Deletions cut 6 bases from V and 0 bases from J, with 10 bases between. CDR3 amino acids: CASSPSRSTDTQYF. CDR3 bases: TGTGCCAGCAGCCCCAGCCGAAGCACAGATACGCAGTATTTT.

This clonotype was counted between two and nine times. CDR3 in DNA: TGCAGCGACGGAGGGGCGGCTGAGCAGTTCTTC. It specifies CSDGGAAEQFF. This chain links TRBV29-1 with TRBJ2-1, with D perhaps TRBD2 (6 bases). Between the trimmed V and J ends, which lost 7 bases and 9 bases, there was a span of 13 bases. The V gene's germline CDR1 is SQVTM and CDR2 ANQGSEA. There are 11 residues in the CDR3.

CDR3 bases: TGCAGTGCTAGCCCCGACAATGAGCAGTTCTTC. Its protein product is CSASPDNEQFF. J is TRBJ2-1 and V is TRBV20-1, with D hard to call. V was pared by 3 bases and J by 5 bases, with 5 bases between. CDR1 is DFQATT, CDR2 SNEGSKA, per germline (reference sequence). This CDR3 region has 11 residues.

V and J are TRBV7-9 and TRBJ2-7; 14 positions agree with TRBD2. Per germline, CDR1 SEHNR and CDR2 FQNEAQ (reference sequence). The CDR3 loop spans 17 amino acids. Losses at the gene ends were 5 bases for V and 0 bases for J; bases not matched to a gene: 6. The CDR3 sequence: CASSRGTSGGHSYEQYF. The CDR3 DNA sequence: TGTGCCAGCAGCCGAGGGACTAGCGGGGGTCACTCCTACGAGCAGTACTTC.

As DNA, the CDR3 is TGTGCCAGCACGCCGGGGGGGCGCACTGAAGCTTTCTTT. Translated: CASTPGGRTEAFF. This sequence joins TRBV28 and TRBJ1-1; possibly TRBD1 for D (6 bases). This CDR3 has 13 residues. The germline CDR1 and CDR2 sequences are MDHEN and SYDVKM. V lost 7 bases, J lost 4 bases, and 13 bases lay in between.

The chain couples TRBV12-3 or TRBV12-4 to TRBJ1-1, with D possibly being TRBD1 (6 bases). Trimming stripped 3 bases from V and 8 bases from J, with 16 bases between. This CDR3 spans 14 amino acids. CDR3 coding DNA: TGTGCCAGCAGTTTGTGGGGGGGCCAGAGGGAAGCTTTCTTT. This translates into CASSLWGGQREAFF.

The chain employs TRBV19 and TRBJ1-1; no clear D. The CDR3 is made up of 14 amino acids. CDR1 and CDR2 (germline): LNHDA, SQIVND (reference sequence). The V end lost 9 bases, the J end lost 3 bases, and 17 bases lay between the germline ends. As DNA, the CDR3 is TGTGCCAGCGCCCCCTTTCTAGGTGACACTGAAGCTTTCTTT. It yields the protein CASAPFLGDTEAFF.

The gene calls are TRBV12-3 or TRBV12-4 and TRBJ2-1; TRBD2 aligns across 14 bases. The trim removed 6 bases at V and 7 bases at J, leaving 11 bases unmatched. The CDR3 consists of 17 residues. The CDR3 spells CASRTSRLAGGPNEQFF. CDR3 sequence (DNA): TGTGCCAGCAGAACCTCACGACTAGCGGGGGGGCCTAATGAGCAGTTCTTC.

The V and J genes are TRBV20-1 and TRBJ2-7; a possible D gene is TRBD1 (6 bases). V was pared by 1 base and J by 6 bases, with 7 bases between. Germline V gene sequence: CDR1 DFQATT, CDR2 SNEGSKA (reference sequence). The CDR3 loop spans 11 amino acids. The CDR3, as DNA: TGCAGTGCTAGAGTGGGGGCCGAGCAGTACTTC. Translating gives CSARVGAEQYF.

This clonotype is a singleton in its sample. The chain is built from TRBV20-1 and TRBJ1-5; D is unresolved. Trimming removed 2 bases at V and 5 bases at J, with 13 bases between. Germline CDR1 and CDR2: DFQATT and SNEGSKA (reference sequence). The CDR3 consists of 14 residues. This chain's CDR3 is CSARRLAPDQPQHF. CDR3 in DNA: TGCAGTGCTAGAAGGTTGGCTCCGGATCAGCCCCAGCATTTT.

This chain connects TRBV30 to TRBJ1-2, with D hard to call. This CDR3 spans 14 amino acids. Germline assignment: CDR1 GTSNPN and CDR2 SVGIG (reference sequence). V was pared by 0 bases and J by 6 bases, with 14 bases between. The CDR3 sequence is CAWSVPEEENGYTF. The CDR3 nucleotides read TGTGCCTGGAGTGTACCCGAGGAGGAGAATGGCTACACCTTC.

The chain uses TRBV18 and TRBJ2-1; 8 nucleotides align to TRBD2. V lost 2 bases to trimming and J lost 7 bases; unmatched junction nucleotides: 7. This CDR3 is built from 15 residues. Germline CDR1 and CDR2: KGHSH and LQKENI. The CDR3 sequence: CASSPYGGAENEQFF. CDR3 DNA sequence: TGTGCCAGCTCACCATACGGGGGGGCCGAGAATGAGCAGTTCTTC.

This clonotype appeared a single time. The rearrangement joins TRBV4-3 to TRBJ2-1; possibly TRBD2 for D (5 bases). V lost 0 bases, J lost 12 bases, and 12 bases lay in between. The length of the CDR3 is 13 residues. Germline V gene data show CDR1 as LGHNA and CDR2 as YSLEER. CDR3 nucleotide sequence: TGCGCCAGCAGCCAAGATATAAGCGAGGGGCAGTTCTTC. It is translated as CASSQDISEGQFF.

V and J are TRBV24-1 and TRBJ1-5; tentative D call: TRBD1 (6 bases). Germline CDR1 reads KGHDR; CDR2 reads SFDVKD. Trimming removed 5 bases from V and 16 bases from J, with 14 bases in between. The CDR3 consists of 11 residues. The CDR3 spells CATSVGGLVHF. As DNA, the CDR3 is TGTGCCACCAGTGTTGGGGGGCTCGTTCATTTT.

The V and J genes are TRBV12-3 or TRBV12-4 and TRBJ1-6; weak D call: TRBD1 (6 bases). This CDR3 spans 16 amino acids. V was shortened by 6 bases and J by 9 bases, with 21 bases between the two germline ends. The CDR3 DNA follows: TGTGCCAGCAGGCCGGAGTCGGGGGGGCGGGGTTCACCCCTCCACTTT. It codes for CASRPESGGRGSPLHF.

The genes are TRBV7-9 and TRBJ1-2; D is perhaps TRBD1 (5 bases). Trimming took off 8 bases at V and 2 bases at J, with 21 bases between the two ends. The CDR3 has 16 amino acids. Looked up from germline, CDR1 is SEHNR and CDR2 is FQNEAQ (reference sequence). The CDR3 nucleotides are TGTGCCAGCGGGGACTCCCGTATTTCGGTCAACTATGGCTACACCTTC. It codes for CASGDSRISVNYGYTF.

The V gene is TRBV29-1, the J gene TRBJ2-1; D is perhaps TRBD1 (5 bases). CDR1 is SQVTM and CDR2 is ANQGSEA in the germline V gene. Between the trimmed V and J ends, which lost 4 bases and 4 bases, there was a span of 8 bases. The CDR3 has 12 residues. DNA of the CDR3: TGCAGCGTTGTAACAGGTTACAATGAGCAGTTCTTC. Protein product: CSVVTGYNEQFF.

The chain carries TRBV7-2 and TRBJ2-1; TRBD2 matches 9 bases. V lost 5 bases and J lost 9; bases outside the gene matches: 11. Germline V gene sequence: CDR1 SGHTA, CDR2 FQGNSA. The CDR3 runs 15 residues. CDR3 bases: TGTGCCAGCAGCCCCGTAGCGGGGGAATACGTTGAGCAGTTCTTC. It encodes CASSPVAGEYVEQFF.

The CDR3 DNA is TGTGCCACCAGTGTCCGAGGGTTGGACTATGGCTACACCTTC. This encodes CATSVRGLDYGYTF. The chain couples TRBV24-1 to TRBJ1-2; D is undetermined. Germline CDR1 is KGHDR and CDR2 is SFDVKD. Deletions cut 5 bases from V and 3 bases from J, with 12 bases between. The CDR3 length is 14 residues.

The chain combines TRBV30 with TRBJ1-2; D might be TRBD1 (6 bases). Per the germline V gene, CDR1 is GTSNPN and CDR2 is SVGIG (reference sequence). There are 14 residues in the CDR3. V lost 1 base, J lost 1 base, and 10 bases lay in between. In nucleotides, the CDR3 is TGTGCCTGGAGTGGGGGGGCGTTTAACTATGGCTACACCTTC. This codes for CAWSGGAFNYGYTF.

The chain has TRBV6-4 and TRBJ1-2; the match to TRBD1 covers 9 bases. The CDR3 covers 13 residues. V dropped 4 bases and J dropped 5; count of bases not matched to a gene: 2. The germline gives CDR1 MRHNA, CDR2 SNTAGT. Written as DNA, the CDR3 is TGTGCCAGCAGTGCGGACAGGGGTTATGGCTACACCTTC. It translates to CASSADRGYGYTF.

The chain carries TRBV12-3 or TRBV12-4 and TRBJ2-7; D is perhaps TRBD1 or TRBD2 (5 bases each). V dropped 6 bases and J dropped 1 base, with 19 bases sitting between them. This CDR3 comprises 16 residues. The CDR3 DNA is TGTGCCAGCAGACCTCCGCCCGGGGCGATTTCCTACGAGCAGTACTTC. This sequence encodes CASRPPPGAISYEQYF.

This chain connects TRBV7-3 to TRBJ1-1; 7 bases match TRBD1. This CDR3 is built from 14 residues. Germline V gene data show CDR1 as SGHTA and CDR2 as FQGTGA. V trimming: 3 bases; J trimming: 0 bases; junction bases outside the gene matches: 1. As DNA, the CDR3 is TGTGCCAGCAGCTTTCAGGGGGTGAACACTGAAGCTTTCTTT. This encodes CASSFQGVNTEAFF. Full variable domain (rest looked up from reference TRBV7-3 and TRBJ1-1): GAGVSQTPSNKVTEKGKYVELRCDPISGHTALYWYRQSLGQGPEFLIYFQGTGAADDSGLPNDRFFAVRPEGSVSTLKIQRTERGDSAVYLCASSFQGVNTEAFFGQGTRLTVV.